This T cell receptor beta chain was identified during a study of cytomegalovirus exposure and HLA in healthy donors (dated by TCRdb to 2015 to 2018). Turning to the overall study: An earlier analysis of several hundred of the donors reported over 250 Gb of sequence data and around 120 million unique TCR beta sequences obtained from 180 million or so T cells. To predict cytomegalovirus infection status, the study combined high-throughput TCR immunosequencing, statistical association of individual TCRs with disease status, and machine learning. The later analysis used no new phenotypic data to find candidate immune exposures, relying instead on TCR beta sequences and their occurrence across donors. In addition to the first cohort of 666 subjects, a separate validation cohort of approximately 130 different subjects was used. Among the roughly 400 genotyped donors, more than 70% belonged to the genetic ancestry cluster associated with self-reported Caucasian donors. In a later analysis, previously published TCR beta repertoires from 550 to 700 donors were re-analyzed and high-resolution HLA genotyping was added so that TCR occurrence patterns could be studied. Genome-wide SNP genotypes for about three fifths of the roughly 670 donors were used in a later genetic analysis, which treated that subset as a discovery cohort. Typing coverage varied by locus: roughly 629-630 donors for A, B, C, DRB1 and DQB1; approximately 500 for DQA1; about 590 for DPA1; around 450 for DPB1. Approximately 330 gigabases of sequencing data and approximately 92 million unique TCR sequences made up an early release that covered approximately 620 HLA-typed donors. Alongside the repertoire data, information on donor age, sex, ethnicity and CMV serostatus was compiled. All discovery cohort repertoires had been generated on a single sequencing platform. Because of strong linkage in the cohort, roughly five DR-DQ haplotypes were treated as single units for association and clustering. The study was designed to test whether signatures of past pathogen exposure could be identified by cataloging public T cell receptors. An earlier analysis of a few hundred of the donors applied high-throughput TCR beta sequencing to assess whether each TCR beta V gene segment acted as functional or pseudogenic. On average, 235,054 unique TCR beta nucleotide sequences were sequenced per donor among some 430 genotyped donors of the cohort, with approximately 18% of those sequences being non-productive. HLA typing covered class I and class II loci at four-digit resolution. The study used immunosequencing to profile the T cell repertoires of hundreds of subjects and linked those repertoires to cytomegalovirus serostatus. Study-level results and caveats: A later analysis associated approximately 17,000 TCR beta sequences with specific HLA alleles at a false discovery rate of 0.05. A group of highly shared sequence variants was considered likely to be a technical artifact of the sequencing pipeline. A later genetic analysis associated a missense DCLRE1C variant with V-gene and J-gene trimming of TCR beta chains, and an independent cohort replicated the association. Across donors, most TCR sequences were observed very rarely, whereas some public TCRs were present in many individuals. The classifier was reported to diagnose cytomegalovirus status with high specificity and sensitivity in both the original cohort and the validation cohort. The study gave a list of under 200 TCR beta chains associated with cytomegalovirus. Some IMGT-functional V segments, including TRBV6-2 and TRBV6-3, could not be told apart with the 87-base-pair reads, so those segments were excluded. CMV serostatus was the only immune exposure information available for the cohort. HLA typing was unavailable for some donors at each locus, so association tests used only the typed subset. In a later analysis, several top co-occurrence clusters were reported to appear linked to parvovirus B19, influenza, CMV and Epstein-Barr virus. When HLA alleles, especially DR and DQ, strongly co-occurred, TCR associations were difficult to assign to individual alleles. The presence/absence analyses assumed that sequencing depth was roughly uniform across donors, and that assumption may not be true. Because counts were too low, about 15 rarely observed V segments, including chromosome 9 orphons, were left out of the earlier analysis of a few hundred of the donors. An earlier analysis of 587 of the donors showed that most TCR beta V segments appeared in productive rearrangements either about 90% or about 30% of the time, which broadly matched IMGT annotations. In a later analysis, HLA-associated TCR beta chains were found to be more clonally expanded and to have lower generation probabilities than equally common non-associated chains. In vitro tests confirmed that three of the cytomegalovirus-associated TCR beta chains recognize cytomegalovirus antigens. Linkage disequilibrium might explain the correlated functional status among segregating V segments, but an unknown experimental factor could not be ruled out. A later analysis found that TCR association rates varied across HLA loci, with DRB1 alleles showing the most associated TCRs and HLA-C alleles the fewest. It was suggested by the authors that the approach could potentially be generalized to other disease states and immunological phenotypes. The cohort was sequenced for TCR beta chains only, and without alpha or paired-chain data the features that could be detected were limited. In a later genetic analysis, fewer N-insertions in productive TCRs were reported among donors in an Asian-associated ancestry cluster than the approximately 670-donor mean. According to a later analysis, most CMV-associated TCR beta chains appeared to be HLA-restricted, and the HLA associations seemed to be driven largely by CMV exposure. A further reported finding was that TCR beta sequences accurately predicted the HLA-A and HLA-B alleles for most subjects in the first cohort.

Notes on this clone: No cognate antigen has been identified for it. No base quality values were provided; no much bigger clone lies one nucleotide off.

The cohort comprised 670 or so healthy bone marrow donors. All cohort members were sampled while nominally healthy, although unrecorded immune exposures were likely present. The donor was CMV seronegative and was included in the group of about 400 seronegative cohort members. A peripheral blood sample was provided by each donor, and peripheral blood mononuclear cells were used for TCR beta sequencing. The Qiagen DNeasy Blood Extraction Kit was used to extract genomic DNA from the blood cell samples. The library was built by means of the immunoSEQ multiplex PCR assay. For the multiplex PCR, a mixture combining 60 forward primers for TCR Vbeta segments and 13 reverse primers for TCR Jbeta segments was used. The CDR3 region of rearranged TCR beta genes was amplified from genomic DNA with a multiplex PCR assay. Amplified TCR beta libraries were sequenced as 87-base-pair reads on the Illumina HiSeq System. Per the source publication's procedure: A later analysis tallied around 87 million unique TCR beta chains across the 666 repertoires, and around 10 million of those chains were shared by two or more donors. A nearest-neighbor algorithm error-corrected the raw reads and collapsed the reads into unique sequences, merging closely related sequences to remove PCR and sequencing errors. V, D and J gene segments were assigned by aligning CDR3 sequences to IMGT reference sequences. For a sequence to be retained, a match of at least six nucleotides was required to both a V gene segment and a J gene segment. Rearrangements were called productive when the CDR3 lacked stop codons and stayed in frame with V and J; all others were non-productive. CDR3 was defined by IMGT convention, running from the second conserved V-encoded cysteine to the conserved J-encoded phenylalanine. In an earlier analysis of just under 600 of the donors, sequences lacking an unambiguous match to a single V gene segment were excluded. An earlier analysis of a few hundred of the donors called V segments functional above 56.7% productive rearrangements and segregating when the between-donor standard deviation exceeded 5%. A statistical classification framework was built to diagnose cytomegalovirus status from the catalog of TCR beta chain sequences. V and J gene assignment, in a later analysis, came from comparing TCR nucleotide sequences with IMGT/GENE-DB human TR gene sequences. The TCRdist pipeline was used in a later analysis to assign CDR3 sequences and most-parsimonious VDJ recombination scenarios. In a later analysis, every TCR beta chain was defined by the combination of its CDR3 amino acid sequence and its V-gene family, and reads without a unique V-gene family were dropped. As a way to deal with suspected cross-contamination and a sequencing artifact, a later analysis dropped under 600 nucleotide sequences that were highly shared and had low generation probability. For each public chain, a later analysis derived a clonal expansion index from normalized ranks of inferred template counts within each repertoire. In a later analysis, generation probabilities were computed using a VDJ recombination model fitted to out-of-frame rearrangements, and the results were checked against IGoR. A later analysis scored TCR-TCR, TCR-HLA and TCR-CMV co-occurrence with hypergeometric tests, applying a repertoire-size bias correction to TCR pairs. False discovery rates were estimated in a later analysis by permuting HLA or CMV assignments 20 times. In a later analysis, co-occurring TCRs were grouped using DBSCAN, and TCRdist sequence similarity was added for clustering within HLA-allele-positive subsets. For co-occurrence clustering, repertoires with fewer than 30,000 or more than 120,000 public chains were excluded, along with several repertoires with anomalous nucleotide sharing. TCRdb took over this immuneACCESS table, retaining in-frame rearrangements with V and J assigned. Such tables are incomplete; in checked studies, under half of the missing clones stem from an unresolved V gene, and the remainder is unexplained. V, J and clone size reflect that table, while D and trimming were determined from the DNA. This sample holds 150,000 to 200,000 clones; about 73% were observed only once. 2.5% to 3.5% of the sample is in the top ten clones.

V is trimmed back by 0 bases and J by 8 bases, and the junction contains 6 bases that no gene match accounts for. From the cysteine up to the phenylalanine, the CDR3 has a length of 15 residues. The read is trimmed to its CDR3 DNA, 45 bases read in frame from base 1. CDR1 and CDR2, per the germline V gene, are SGDLS and YYNGEE. The TCR originated in a middle-aged woman in good health and CMV-seronegative. The chain employs TRBV9 and TRBJ2-1, and 9 junctional nucleotides match TRBD2. Sequencing was carried out using PBMCs. The nucleotide sequence reads TGTGCCAGCAGCGTAGGACTAGCGGATTGGGATGAGCAGTTCTTC. It translates to CASSVGLADWDEQFF.